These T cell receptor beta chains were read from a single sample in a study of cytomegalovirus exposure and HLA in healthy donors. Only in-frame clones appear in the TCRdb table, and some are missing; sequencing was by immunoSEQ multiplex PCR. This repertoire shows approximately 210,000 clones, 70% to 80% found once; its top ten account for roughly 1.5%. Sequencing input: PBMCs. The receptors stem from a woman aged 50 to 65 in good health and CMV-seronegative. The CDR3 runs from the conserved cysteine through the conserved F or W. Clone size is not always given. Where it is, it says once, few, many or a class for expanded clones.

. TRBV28 CASGESYGYTF
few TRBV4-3 CASSQVLLTTETQYF
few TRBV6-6 CASSRRTEGGYTF
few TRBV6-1 CASSGVLRVPTEAFF
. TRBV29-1 CSVAAGLAGIGEQFF
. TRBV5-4 CASSRPGTGTLYEQYF
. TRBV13 CASSSWTSGNSDTQYF
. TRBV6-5 CASWFEYEQYF
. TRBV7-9 CASSADRGWETQYF
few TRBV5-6 CASSTNQETQYF
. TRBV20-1 CSARGAETQYF
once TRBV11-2 CASSPQTGNTEAFF
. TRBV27 CASSREGPSGANVLTF
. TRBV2 CASTITSGGGTDTQYF
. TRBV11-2 CASSLIGRGPYGYTF
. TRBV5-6 CASSLGHLSYEQYF
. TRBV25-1 CASSRLTEQYF
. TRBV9 CASRSSPNTEAFF
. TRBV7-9 CSSSGVKTEAFF
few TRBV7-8 CASSLAKGQGSYEQYF
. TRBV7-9 CASSLTGTNEKLFF
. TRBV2 CASSERQGTPGYTF
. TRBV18 CASSPNPSGQNQHF
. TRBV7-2 CASSRRGLIPEAFF
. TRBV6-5 CASRPGQGGNEKLFF
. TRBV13 CASSLKLATDTQYF
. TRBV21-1 CASSMRKTNYGYTF
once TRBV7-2 CASTQPKGGGLYNEQFF
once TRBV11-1 CASSLATGSSYEQYF
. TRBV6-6 CASSYVGGTDTQYF
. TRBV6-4 CASSGGGADEQFF
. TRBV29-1 CSVEEFDRPYTEAFF
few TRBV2 CASRPDSNNEQFF
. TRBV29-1 CSDEGGPKNQPQHF
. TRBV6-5 CASSLGQSNQPQHF
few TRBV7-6 CASSLDLGAGVGTEAFF
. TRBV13 CASSLAPLAGVSDTQYF
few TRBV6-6 CALLAGEDGYTF
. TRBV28 CASSPPRAPGGETQYF
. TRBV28 CASSPSGLDSSYEQYF
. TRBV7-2 CASSSVPGGRSGNTIYF
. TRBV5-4 CASSPPPGTTGELFF
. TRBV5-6 CASSWVGGSGANVLTF
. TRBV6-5 CASKLGGAGANVLTF
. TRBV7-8 CASSPTGGFLSGNTIYF
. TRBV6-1 CASSSSTGVEAFF
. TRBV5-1 CASSRGEDTQYF
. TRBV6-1 CASSDVIGELFF
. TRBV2 CASSVEGANTEAFF
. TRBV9 CASSVDLSSGNTIYF
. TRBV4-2 CASSQGLADTDTQYF